The sequence of this T cell receptor beta chain was determined in a study of blood T cell repertoires in COVID-19. Study as a whole: In each case, the material was cDNA or gDNA derived from T cells, B-cell-depleted T cells, or PBMCs.

The V gene's germline CDR1 is MNHNY and CDR2 SVGAGI (reference sequence). The CDR3 sequence is 15 residues long. V was trimmed by 6 bases and J by 2 bases, leaving 17 bases between them. Using immunoSEQ multiplex PCR, the repertoire was profiled, and TCRdb retains in-frame clones only, with some absent. The sample consists of 350,000 or so clones, roughly 87% of them appearing once. The receptor was derived from a woman aged 25 to 39 who had recovered from COVID-19. The chain is built from TRBV6-6 and TRBJ2-7, with D perhaps matching TRBD2 (6 bases). The sequencing sample was made of PBMCs or T cells enriched from blood (not recorded which). CDR3 residues: CASSQIRGGTYEQYF. The CDR3 region has the DNA TGTGCCAGCAGCCAGATACGAGGCGGGACCTACGAGCAGTACTTC.